The 20 T cell receptor beta chains given below trace back to one sample, sequenced in a study of blood T cell repertoires in COVID-19. Clones were read by immunoSEQ multiplex PCR, and TCRdb kept only the in-frame ones, dropping some. The sample has fewer than 150,000 clones, roughly 88% seen once; the top ten hold around a quarter. Specimen: peripheral blood. The receptors here all came from a human donor in a cohort sampled during active COVID-19.

This clone was seen once. V is TRBV3-1 (or the pseudogene TRBV3-2) and J is TRBJ1-3; a weak D match, TRBD1 (5 bases). The V end was cut by 0 bases, the J end by 4 bases, with 13 bases between. The CDR3 totals 16 residues. The germline V gene encodes CDR1 LGHDT and CDR2 YNNKEL (reference sequence). The CDR3, as DNA: TGTGCCAGCAGCCAAGATAGGGCAGGGCACGGAAACACCATATATTTT. Translating it yields CASSQDRAGHGNTIYF.

The chain has TRBV6-5 and TRBJ2-7; 8 nucleotides align to TRBD1. J lost 2 bases, V lost 2 bases, and 5 bases had no gene match. This CDR3 is built from 15 residues. Germline V gives CDR1 MNHEY, CDR2 SVGAGI. CDR3 amino acids: CASSYGATGAYEQYF. The DNA for the CDR3 is TGTGCCAGCAGTTACGGGGCGACAGGGGCCTACGAGCAGTACTTC.

The chain couples TRBV6-2 or TRBV6-3 to TRBJ1-5; possibly TRBD1 for D (6 bases). The CDR3 totals 16 residues. V lost 4 bases, J lost 10 bases, and 23 bases lay in between. Germline loops: CDR1 MNHEY, CDR2 SVGEGT. The CDR3 DNA is TGTGCCAGCAGTTCGGGGGCGGGGAGGGGCCCTGGACCCCAGCATTTT. This codes for CASSSGAGRGPGPQHF.

This clone has a handful of counts. The chain is built from TRBV7-3 and TRBJ2-1; possible D gene TRBD1, 6 bases. V shed 5 bases and J shed 4 bases, with 9 bases lying between them. The CDR3 runs 13 residues. From germline, CDR1 is SGHTA and CDR2 FQGTGA. CDR3 bases: TGTGCCAGCAGCACAGACAGGTACAATGAGCAGTTCTTC. Translated: CASSTDRYNEQFF.

This sequence joins TRBV3-1 (or the pseudogene TRBV3-2) and TRBJ1-6, with D unclear. The V gene's germline CDR1 is LGHDT and CDR2 YNNKEL (reference sequence). The CDR3 runs 15 residues. V gave up 2 bases and J gave up 4 bases, with 9 bases separating them. CDR3 amino acids: CASSQPTDYNSPLHF. CDR3 DNA: TGTGCCAGCAGCCAACCAACTGATTATAATTCACCCCTCCACTTT.

The chain employs TRBV7-9 and TRBJ1-4; D gene uncertain. Trimming shortened V by 3 bases and J by 8 bases, and 13 bases separated the two germline ends. Per the germline V gene, CDR1 is SEHNR and CDR2 is FQNEAQ (reference sequence). The CDR3 totals 14 residues. This CDR3 is CASSLVGGGEKLFF. The CDR3 nucleotides are TGTGCCAGCAGCTTGGTAGGAGGAGGGGAAAAACTGTTTTTT.

This rearrangement joins TRBV2 to TRBJ1-2; 10 bases agree with TRBD1. J was trimmed by 3 bases and V by 7 bases; bases with no gene match: 5. The CDR3 is 14 amino acids. CDR1 and CDR2 (germline): SNHLY, FYNNEI. This CDR3 reads CASMLGQGDYGYTF. In nucleotides, the CDR3 is TGTGCCAGCATGTTAGGACAGGGGGACTATGGCTACACCTTC.

The chain joins TRBV7-9 to TRBJ2-2; TRBD1 matches 9 bases. Germline-derived CDR1 and CDR2 are SEHNR and FQNEAQ (reference sequence). The V gene end was trimmed by 3 bases and the J gene end by 2 bases; junction bases not matched to a gene: 4. The CDR3 sequence is 16 residues long. The CDR3 DNA follows: TGTGCCAGCAGCTTTGGACAGGGGCTTAACACCGGGGAGCTGTTTTTT. Protein sequence: CASSFGQGLNTGELFF. Looking up the rest from reference TRBV7-9 and TRBJ2-2 gives the full variable domain: DTGVSQNPRHKITKRGQNVTFRCDPISEHNRLYWYRQTLGQGPEFLTYFQNEAQLEKSRLLSDRFSAERPKGSFSTLEIQRTEQGDSAMYLCASSFGQGLNTGELFFGEGSRLTVL.

The chain combines TRBV7-2 with TRBJ2-7; the match to TRBD2 covers 7 bases. The V segment lost 2 bases and the J segment 7 bases; nucleotides outside the gene matches: 2. This CDR3 is 12 amino acids long. Germline values: CDR1 SGHTA, CDR2 FQGNSA. CDR3 nucleotides: TGTGCCAGCAGCTTAAGGGAGGGGGAGCAGTACTTC. Its protein is CASSLREGEQYF.

This chain connects TRBV19 to TRBJ1-4; D gene ambiguous. Germline-derived CDR1 and CDR2 are LNHDA and SQIVND (reference sequence). V gave up 1 base and J gave up 8 bases, with 11 bases separating them. The CDR3 has 14 amino acids. In nucleotides, the CDR3 is TGTGCCAGTAGTATAGTTGGAGGACGGGAAAAACTGTTTTTT. Translation gives CASSIVGGREKLFF.

The chain combines TRBV6-6 with TRBJ2-6; 7 bases line up with TRBD2. CDR3 size: 16 residues. Per germline, CDR1 MNHNY and CDR2 SVGAGI (reference sequence). V was clipped by 8 bases and J by 2 bases; unmatched bases: 9. The CDR3 region has the DNA TGTGCCAGCGGGGAGGGAGGGATTCCTGGGGCCAACGTCCTGACTTTC. Its protein product is CASGEGGIPGANVLTF.

The genes are TRBV3-1 (or the pseudogene TRBV3-2) and TRBJ1-3; D not resolved. Germline V gene lookup returns CDR1 LGHDT and CDR2 YNNKEL (reference sequence). V was cut by 6 bases and J by 0 bases, with 12 bases left in between. CDR3 length: 15 residues. For the CDR3, the DNA is TGTGCCAGCAGTCAAAGAGGGTCCTCTGGAAACACCATATATTTT. Translation: CASSQRGSSGNTIYF.

This clone appeared once. The chain uses TRBV5-1 and TRBJ1-6; TRBD1 is a possible D gene (5 bases). The germline CDR1 and CDR2 sequences are SGHRS and YFSETQ. This CDR3 has 14 amino acids. Trimming pared 4 bases from V and 6 bases from J, leaving 11 bases between. CDR3 nucleotides: TGCGCCAGCAGCCCGACAGTGTCTAATTCACCCCTCCACTTT. The encoded protein is CASSPTVSNSPLHF.

This chain uses TRBV18 with TRBJ1-6; TRBD1 matches 7 bases. The CDR3 consists of 15 residues. Germline assignment: CDR1 KGHSH and CDR2 LQKENI. J gave up 8 bases and V 3 bases, and 7 bases lay outside the gene matches. The CDR3 loop is CASSPRQGRDSPLHF. The CDR3 DNA reads as TGTGCCAGCTCACCCAGACAGGGAAGAGATTCACCCCTCCACTTT.

The chain employs TRBV18 and TRBJ2-7, with D tentatively TRBD1 (6 bases). CDR3 size: 14 residues. Trimming shortened V by 8 bases and J by 1 base, and 15 bases separated the two germline ends. The germline V gene has CDR1 KGHSH and CDR2 LQKENI. The chain's CDR3 is CASTRETGSYEQYF. CDR3 sequence (DNA): TGTGCCAGCACCAGGGAGACAGGATCCTACGAGCAGTACTTC.

The genes are TRBV9 and TRBJ2-1, with unresolved D. CDR3 size: 13 residues. Germline lookup yields CDR1 SGDLS and CDR2 YYNGEE. Trimming left V 0 bases short and J 6 bases short, with 7 bases between. The CDR3 is CASSVASSNEQFF. CDR3 bases: TGTGCCAGCAGCGTAGCTTCGAGCAATGAGCAGTTCTTC. Based on the CDR3 plus reference TRBV9 and TRBJ2-1, the full variable domain is DSGVTQTPKHLITATGQRVTLRCSPRSGDLSVYWYQQSLDQGLQFLIQYYNGEERAKGNILERFSAQQFPDLHSELNLSSLELGDSALYFCASSVASSNEQFFGPGTRLTVL.

V is TRBV27 and J is TRBJ1-5; 7 bases are shared with TRBD1. The J segment lost 3 bases and the V segment lost 5 bases, leaving 1 base of the junction unmatched. This CDR3 is built from 13 residues. Germline loops: CDR1 MNHEY, CDR2 SMNVEV (reference sequence). The CDR3 here is CASSQGDNQPQHF. The CDR3 DNA sequence: TGTGCCAGCAGTCAGGGGGACAATCAGCCCCAGCATTTT.

The chain employs TRBV18 and TRBJ2-7; tentative D call: TRBD1 (5 bases). CDR3 length equals 14 residues. The ends were cut back, 4 bases at V and 2 bases at J, with 12 bases in the middle. Germline V gives CDR1 KGHSH, CDR2 LQKENI. The CDR3 spells CASSQSSGPYEQYF. The CDR3 nucleotides read TGTGCCAGCTCACAGAGCTCAGGGCCCTACGAGCAGTACTTC.

The rearrangement links TRBV27 to TRBJ2-3, with D perhaps TRBD1 (6 bases). Germline CDR1 reads MNHEY; CDR2 reads SMNVEV (reference sequence). This CDR3 spans 14 amino acids. The V end lost 2 bases, the J end lost 2 bases, and 8 bases lay between the germline ends. The CDR3 spells CASSLQGLTDTQYF. CDR3 nucleotide sequence: TGTGCCAGCAGTTTACAGGGGCTCACAGATACGCAGTATTTT.

The gene calls are TRBV7-9 and TRBJ2-5; 9 bases map to TRBD2. Trimming cost V 7 bases and J 2 bases; bases outside gene matches: 14. There are 17 residues in the CDR3. Germline assignment: CDR1 SEHNR and CDR2 FQNEAQ (reference sequence). DNA of the CDR3: TGTGCCAGCACCCCGGGGGGGGCTAGCGGGGTTCAAGAGACCCAGTACTTC. Translation: CASTPGGASGVQETQYF.